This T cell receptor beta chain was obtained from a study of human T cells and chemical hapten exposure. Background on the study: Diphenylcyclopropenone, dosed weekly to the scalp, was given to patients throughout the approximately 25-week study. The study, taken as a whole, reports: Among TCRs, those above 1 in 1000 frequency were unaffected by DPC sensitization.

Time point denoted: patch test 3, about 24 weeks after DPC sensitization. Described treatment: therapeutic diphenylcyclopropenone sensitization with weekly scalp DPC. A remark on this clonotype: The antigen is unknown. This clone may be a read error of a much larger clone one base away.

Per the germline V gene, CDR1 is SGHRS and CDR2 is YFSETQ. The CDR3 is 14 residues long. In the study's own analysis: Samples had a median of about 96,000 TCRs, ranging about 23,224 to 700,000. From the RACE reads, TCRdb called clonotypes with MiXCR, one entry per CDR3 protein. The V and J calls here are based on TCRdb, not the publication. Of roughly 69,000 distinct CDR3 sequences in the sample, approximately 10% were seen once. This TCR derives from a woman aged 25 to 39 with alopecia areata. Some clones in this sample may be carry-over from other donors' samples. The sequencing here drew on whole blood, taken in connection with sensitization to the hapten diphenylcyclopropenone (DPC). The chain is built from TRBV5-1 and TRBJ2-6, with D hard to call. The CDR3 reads CASSFGSGVNVLTF. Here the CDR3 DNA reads TGCGCCAGCAGCTTCGGCTCTGGGGTCAACGTCCTGACTTTC. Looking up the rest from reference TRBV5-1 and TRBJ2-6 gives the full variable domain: KAGVTQTPRYLIKTRGQQVTLSCSPISGHRSVSWYQQTPGQGLQFLFEYFSETQRNKGNFPGRFSGRQFSNSRSEMNVSTLELGDSALYLCASSFGSGVNVLTFGAGSRLTVL.